This T cell receptor beta chain emerged from a study of OX40 agonist ivuxolimab in advanced cancers. About the study: In this cohort, patients received ivuxolimab, an agonistic anti-OX40 (CD134) antibody.

Sequenced by immunoSEQ multiplex PCR; TCRdb stores in-frame clones only, minus some. The profile shows about 48,000 clones, 84% of them singletons. V lost 4 bases, J lost 5 bases, and 5 bases stayed unmatched. Germline-derived CDR1 and CDR2 are SQVTM and ANQGSEA. This CDR3 has 13 amino acids. The receptor was isolated from an adult with an advanced solid tumor such as melanoma, head and neck, liver or kidney cancer. The chain employs TRBV29-1 and TRBJ2-5; 9 bases match TRBD1. Sequenced here: CD4+ or CD8+ T cells sorted from blood, sampled in a trial of the OX40 agonist ivuxolimab. As DNA, the CDR3 is TGCAGCGTTGCGGGACAGGGCCGGGAGACCCAGTACTTC. Translation gives CSVAGQGRETQYF.